Each of the 14 T cell receptor beta chains below was sequenced from the same sample in a study of blood T cell repertoires in COVID-19 (dated by TCRdb to the early 2020s). Receptors were amplified or captured by the immunoSEQ multiplex PCR assay. The clones in this table, taken by TCRdb from immuneACCESS, are in-frame only. Not every clone is retained; where verified, under half of the shortfall comes from an unresolved V gene, and the cause of the rest is unknown. The sample data list 90,000 to 120,000 clones, and roughly 85% of these were observed just once. Approximately 2.6% of the sample comes from the top ten. The sample consisted of PBMCs or T cells enriched from blood (not recorded which). The receptors here all came from a woman aged 45-65 years who had recovered from COVID-19.

V is TRBV9 and J is TRBJ1-1; 9 nucleotides line up with TRBD1. The V gene's germline CDR1 is SGDLS and CDR2 YYNGEE. The junction had 10 bases not matched to a gene; V was cut back by 4 bases and J by 0 bases. This CDR3 is built from 17 residues. The CDR3 protein is CASSRTGVTEMNTEAFF. CDR3 DNA sequence: TGTGCCAGCAGCCGGACAGGGGTCACCGAAATGAACACTGAAGCTTTCTTT.

The genes are TRBV7-3 and TRBJ2-7; TRBD2 aligns across 10 bases. This CDR3 contains 14 residues. CDR1 SGHTA and CDR2 FQGTGA come from the germline V gene. The V segment lost 6 bases and the J segment 7 bases; nucleotides outside the gene matches: 9. DNA for the CDR3: TGTGCCAGCAGGGTTCCGGGACTAGCGCGGGAGCAGTACTTC. As protein: CASRVPGLAREQYF.

This sequence joins TRBV11-2 and TRBJ2-2; perhaps TRBD2 as D (7 bases). Trimming shortened V by 3 bases and J by 3 bases, and 11 bases separated the two germline ends. In germline, CDR1 is SGHAT, CDR2 FQNNGV. The CDR3 contains 15 residues. This CDR3 is CASSLGGAHTGELFF. CDR3 DNA: TGTGCCAGCAGCTTGGGGGGGGCCCACACCGGGGAGCTGTTTTTT. The whole variable domain, filled in from reference TRBV11-2 and TRBJ2-2, reads EAGVAQSPRYKIIEKRQSVAFWCNPISGHATLYWYQQILGQGPKLLIQFQNNGVVDDSQLPKDRFSAERLKGVDSTLKIQPAKLEDSAVYLCASSLGGAHTGELFFGEGSRLTVL.

The chain has TRBV5-5 and TRBJ1-5; D call uncertain. CDR3 length equals 13 residues. Per the germline V gene, CDR1 is SGHKS and CDR2 is YYEKEE (reference sequence). V was cut by 3 bases and J by 5 bases, with 9 bases left in between. CDR3 sequence (DNA): TGTGCCAGCAGCTCCGAGTACGATCAGCCCCAGCATTTT. This sequence encodes CASSSEYDQPQHF.

Concerning this clone: At the DNA level, this CDR3 is encoded by other sequences in the same sample as well. This chain uses TRBV9 with TRBJ2-7; 7 bases line up with TRBD1. The CDR3 contains 14 residues. Unmatched junction bases numbered 3, after V lost 0 bases and J lost 3 bases. Germline values: CDR1 SGDLS, CDR2 YYNGEE. For the CDR3, the DNA is TGTGCCAGCAGCGTAGGAGGGGACAGCTACGAGCAGTACTTC. Translation: CASSVGGDSYEQYF.

The rearrangement joins TRBV2 to TRBJ1-6; 8 positions match TRBD1. The germline V gene has CDR1 SNHLY and CDR2 FYNNEI. Germline trimming cut 10 bases from V and 6 bases from J; bases unmatched to any gene: 5. The CDR3 runs 13 residues. The CDR3 protein is CATGDRSNSPLHF. CDR3 nucleotide sequence: TGTGCCACGGGGGACAGGAGTAATTCACCCCTCCACTTT.

The chain carries TRBV5-4 and TRBJ2-7, with 9 nucleotides matching TRBD2. Trimming at V came to 3 bases and at J to 3 bases, leaving 10 bases not matched to a gene. The CDR3 runs to 16 residues. The germline gives CDR1 SGHNT, CDR2 YYREEE (reference sequence). CDR3 sequence reads: CASSWDSRGGVYEQYF. CDR3 bases: TGTGCCAGCAGCTGGGACTCGCGGGGGGGCGTCTACGAGCAGTACTTC.

In this sample, this clone turned up a few times. The V and J genes are TRBV4-2 and TRBJ2-7, with 8 bases lining up with TRBD2. V trimming: 1 base; J trimming: 6 bases; junction bases outside the gene matches: 8. The CDR3 is 15 residues long. Germline loops: CDR1 LGHNA, CDR2 YNFKEQ. The CDR3 sequence is CASSQAHSGAFEQYF. The CDR3 DNA is TGTGCCAGCAGCCAAGCCCATAGCGGGGCTTTCGAGCAGTACTTC.

The chain links TRBV19 to TRBJ2-7; TRBD1 agrees at 7 bases. Germline CDR1 is LNHDA and CDR2 is SQIVND (reference sequence). CDR3 size: 15 residues. After removal of 8 bases from V and 3 bases from J, the junction contained 13 bases not matched to a gene. The CDR3 sequence is CASATLTGQNYEQYF. DNA of the CDR3: TGTGCCAGTGCAACCCTCACGGGACAGAACTACGAGCAGTACTTC.

The chain carries TRBV28 and TRBJ1-5; D not certain. The germline V and J ends were trimmed by 4 bases and 6 bases, with 7 bases remaining between them. Per the germline V gene, CDR1 is MDHEN and CDR2 is SYDVKM. The length of the CDR3 is 12 residues. The CDR3 spells CASSWASQPQHF. CDR3 nucleotide sequence: TGTGCCAGCAGTTGGGCGTCTCAGCCCCAGCATTTT. Full variable domain (remainder filled in from reference TRBV28 and TRBJ1-5): DVKVTQSSRYLVKRTGEKVFLECVQDMDHENMFWYRQDPGLGLRLIYFSYDVKMKEKGDIPEGYSVSREKKERFSLILESASTNQTSMYLCASSWASQPQHFGDGTRLSIL.

This clone was seen only once. CDR3 sequence reads: CASSLDQGRAFF. The CDR3 bases are TGTGCCAGCAGCCTAGACCAGGGGAGAGCTTTCTTT. This chain connects TRBV12-3 or TRBV12-4 to TRBJ1-1, with D possibly matching TRBD1 (6 bases). CDR3 length equals 12 residues. Trimming removed 6 bases from V and 10 bases from J, with 15 bases in between.

The genes are TRBV21-1 and TRBJ2-5; TRBD1, the table's D call, lacks a check against the DNA. TRBV21-1 constitutes a pseudogene. The CDR3 totals 12 residues. In nucleotides, the CDR3 is TGTGCTGATAACAGGGGTCGCGAGACCCAGTACTTC. Residues: CADNRGRETQYF.

The chain joins TRBV15 to TRBJ2-5, with D hard to call. Germline V gene data show CDR1 as LNHNV and CDR2 as YYDKDF (reference sequence). V was pared by 1 base and J by 3 bases, with 9 bases between. The CDR3 extends over 14 amino acids. The CDR3 coding sequence is TGTGCCACCAGCAGAGTGGGCAGAAAAGAGACCCAGTACTTC. Protein: CATSRVGRKETQYF.

The chain uses TRBV19 and TRBJ1-3; D might be TRBD1 (5 bases). The CDR3 runs 12 residues. V gave up 7 bases and J gave up 4 bases, with 8 bases separating them. Looked up from germline, CDR1 is LNHDA and CDR2 is SQIVND (reference sequence). The CDR3 loop is CASNPGGNTIYF. The CDR3 nucleotides read TGTGCCAGTAACCCAGGGGGAAACACCATATATTTT. Combining the CDR3 with reference TRBV19 and TRBJ1-3 gives the whole variable domain DGGITQSPKYLFRKEGQNVTLSCEQNLNHDAMYWYRQDPGQGLRLIYYSQIVNDFQKGDIAEGYSVSREKKESFPLTVTSAQKNPTAFYLCASNPGGNTIYFGEGSWLTVV.